This T cell receptor (beta chain) stems from a study of blood T cell repertoires in COVID-19. Study at large: Specimens from acute and convalescent COVID-19 originated in the United States, Italy and Spain.

The authors' processing: Reference gene primer amplification gave estimated nucleated cell counts. Produced via immunoSEQ multiplex PCR; TCRdb's table is partial and in-frame only. V and J calls and clone size are as listed in that table; D and trimming were resolved from the DNA. The data contain 45,000 to 55,000 clones, around 90% of them seen just once; the ten biggest clones take up over 7.5%. Per the germline V gene, CDR1 is MDHEN and CDR2 is SYDVKM. V lost 3 bases to trimming and J lost 9 bases, with 11 bases between them. The CDR3 loop spans 12 amino acids. Sequenced input: peripheral blood. The chain combines TRBV28 with TRBJ1-1, with D perhaps matching TRBD1 (6 bases). This sequence originates from a man over 45 with active COVID-19. The CDR3 DNA is TGTGCCAGCAGTTTCGCAGGGGCAAAAGCTTTCTTT. It translates to CASSFAGAKAFF.